Here is one T cell receptor beta chain with its context. The CDR3 runs to 16 residues. Germline lookup yields CDR1 LGHDT and CDR2 YNNKEL (reference sequence). V gave up 1 base and J gave up 6 bases; unmatched junction bases: 3. The source of the sample is a study of blood T cell repertoires in COVID-19. Across the study: Acute-phase and convalescent COVID-19 samples originated in the United States, Italy and Spain.

The assay was immunoSEQ multiplex PCR, and TCRdb's table has in-frame clones only and misses some. The data contain tens of thousands of clones, roughly 80% of them seen just once; the ten biggest clones take up around 6.9%. Seattle-derived patients entered the study during active infection and were followed longitudinally. The rearrangement links TRBV3-1 (or the pseudogene TRBV3-2) to TRBJ1-6; 10 bases are shared with TRBD1. Sequencing was performed on peripheral blood. This TCR derives from a man in his thirties or forties with COVID-19, enrolled during active disease. In DNA, the CDR3 is TGTGCCAGCAGCCAAGGGGGGGACAGGGGTAATTCACCCCTCCACTTT. Translating gives CASSQGGDRGNSPLHF.